This TCR beta chain came from a study of blood T cells in healthy people across ages. Study findings and constraints: TCR beta diversity per million T cells fell roughly linearly with age. In these data, TCR beta diversity tracked strongly with naive T cell percentage.

Per germline, CDR1 LGHDT and CDR2 YNNKEL (reference sequence). There are 17 residues in the CDR3. Trimming at V came to 0 bases and at J to 5 bases, leaving 6 bases not matched to a gene. For the second PCR, which ran for 7 to 11 cycles, a sample-barcoded 5' primer and a J-beta primer mix were used. TCRdb recomputed calls from the 5' RACE reads with MiXCR, one row per CDR3 protein. The sample lists about a million distinct CDR3 sequences; around 49% were seen once. PBMCs, at least 6.5 million per sample, were isolated. To note about this clonotype: Antigen: not known.

The source of this sequence is a man aged 30-40 years in good health. The V call is TRBV3-1, the J call TRBJ2-1; TRBD2 matches 11 bases. The material sequenced was blood. The CDR3, as DNA: TGTGCCAGCAGCCAAGATCAGTATAGCGGGGGGGACAATGAGCAGTTCTTC. As protein: CASSQDQYSGGDNEQFF.